This entry lists 29 T cell receptor beta chains sequenced from one sample in a study of early T cells in non-severe SARS-CoV-2 infection. TCRdb re-analysed the 5' RACE reads in MiXCR, keeping a single row per CDR3 protein. The data hold around 50,000 distinct CDR3 sequences, with more than 9% observed a single time. The sequenced sample consisted of whole blood. The receptor source for this set is an adult who was a healthcare worker with PCR-confirmed SARS-CoV-2 infection or an uninfected control (not recorded which).

This clonotype was counted many times. The rearrangement uses TRBV3-1 and TRBJ2-1; perhaps TRBD2 as D (5 bases). Trimming shortened V by 4 bases and J by 8 bases, and 15 bases separated the two germline ends. The CDR3 covers 14 residues. Germline lookup yields CDR1 LGHDT and CDR2 YNNKEL (reference sequence). In DNA, the CDR3 is TGTGCCAGCAGCCCCATCCCCAAGAGGGATGAGCAGTTCTTC. Its translation: CASSPIPKRDEQFF.

This clonotype was found many times. The chain recombines TRBV20-1 with TRBJ2-7; weak D call: TRBD2 (6 bases). Deletions cut 7 bases from V and 0 bases from J, with 13 bases between. CDR3 size: 13 residues. Germline V CDR1 and CDR2: DFQATT, SNEGSKA (reference sequence). The CDR3 is CSGGEEDSYEQYF. CDR3 in DNA: TGCAGTGGGGGGGAGGAAGACTCCTACGAGCAGTACTTC.

This clonotype showed up many times. The chain has TRBV20-1 and TRBJ1-2, with unresolved D. The V and J ends lost 0 bases and 0 bases respectively, with 11 bases between them. This CDR3 contains 15 residues. Germline CDR1 is DFQATT and CDR2 is SNEGSKA (reference sequence). Written as DNA, the CDR3 is TGCAGTGCTAGAGATCATGGCAGCCCTAACTATGGCTACACCTTC. This translates into CSARDHGSPNYGYTF.

The chain's CDR3 is CATGTSYEQYF. The CDR3, as DNA: TGTGCCACTGGGACAAGCTACGAGCAGTACTTC. The rearrangement links TRBV2 to TRBJ2-7, with D tentatively TRBD1 (6 bases). Trimming stripped 10 bases from V and 3 bases from J, with 10 bases between. Germline CDR1 and CDR2: SNHLY and FYNNEI. CDR3 length: 11 amino acids. Filled out from reference TRBV2 and TRBJ2-7, the complete variable domain reads EPEVTQTPSHQVTQMGQEVILRCVPISNHLYFYWYRQILGQKVEFLVSFYNNEISEKSEIFDDQFSVERPDGSNFTLKIRSTKLEDSAMYFCATGTSYEQYFGPGTRLTVT.

In its sample, this clonotype was seen many times. The rearrangement uses TRBV6-6 and TRBJ1-2; D gene ambiguous. Trimming took off 4 bases at V and 7 bases at J, with 13 bases between the two ends. Germline-derived CDR1 and CDR2 are MNHNY and SVGAGI (reference sequence). This CDR3 region has 13 residues. CDR3 amino acids: CASSSIVGGGYTF. The CDR3 DNA reads TGTGCCAGCAGTTCCATAGTCGGAGGTGGCTACACCTTC.

The chain joins TRBV7-2 to TRBJ2-7, with 8 bases aligning to TRBD2. The junction had 13 bases not matched to a gene; V was cut back by 5 bases and J by 7 bases. In germline, CDR1 is SGHTA, CDR2 FQGNSA. The CDR3 runs 15 residues. This chain's CDR3 is CASSGRSGSPREQYF. The CDR3 region has the DNA TGTGCCAGCAGCGGACGAAGCGGGAGCCCCCGGGAGCAGTACTTC.

This clonotype was found once. With a much larger clone just one base away, this may be a read error. In this CDR3 the conserved last residue, phenylalanine or tryptophan, is missing, so a read error is likely. The chain joins TRBV4-1 to TRBJ2-3; a possible D gene is TRBD1 (6 bases). Germline-derived CDR1 and CDR2 are MGHRA and YSYEKL. V was pared by 4 bases and J by 3 bases, with 17 bases between. This CDR3 spans 16 amino acids. The CDR3 loop reads CASSPAPGHLTDTQYS. The CDR3 DNA reads TGCGCCAGCAGCCCTGCTCCGGGACATCTAACAGATACGCAGTATTCT.

This clonotype has only a few counts. This chain links TRBV12-3 or TRBV12-4 with TRBJ1-4; D is undetermined. The CDR3 contains 12 residues. V dropped 7 bases and J dropped 1 base, with 4 bases sitting between them. DNA of the CDR3: TGTGCCAGCAAGGGAACTAATGAAAAACTGTTTTTT. Protein sequence: CASKGTNEKLFF.

This clonotype was recorded at least ten times. CDR3: CASGKSLAGFYEQYF. For the CDR3, the DNA is TGTGCCAGCGGGAAATCGCTAGCGGGTTTCTACGAGCAGTACTTC. The chain joins TRBV6-5 to TRBJ2-7, with 8 bases that match TRBD2. CDR1 MNHEY and CDR2 SVGAGI come from the germline V gene. V gave up 8 bases and J gave up 3 bases; unmatched junction bases: 12. The length of the CDR3 is 15 residues.

This clonotype has ten or more counts. The chain links TRBV5-1 to TRBJ2-2; 8 bases are shared with TRBD2. This CDR3 region has 17 residues. V lost 4 bases and J lost 4; bases outside the gene matches: 12. Germline loops: CDR1 SGHRS, CDR2 YFSETQ. CDR3 DNA sequence: TGCGCCAGCAGCCCCAGTCCCGGGACTAGAGGCACCGGGGAGCTGTTTTTT. It codes for CASSPSPGTRGTGELFF.

This clonotype was seen more than once but under ten times. This chain uses TRBV5-4 with TRBJ2-7; D ambiguous. Between the trimmed V and J ends, which lost 4 bases and 2 bases, there was a span of 13 bases. CDR1 and CDR2 (germline): SGHNT, YYREEE (reference sequence). The CDR3 spans 14 residues. The DNA of the CDR3 is TGTGCCAGCAGCGTTCCCGAAGCCCCCTACGAGCAGTACTTC. It codes for CASSVPEAPYEQYF.

This clonotype occurred a few times. V usage is TRBV24-1 and J usage is TRBJ2-7, with 7 bases matching TRBD1. The V gene's germline CDR1 is KGHDR and CDR2 SFDVKD. Trimming took 9 bases from V and 3 from J; bases not matched to a gene: 7. The CDR3 length is 13 residues. CDR3 sequence (DNA): TGTGCCACCCAACGGGACAGCGTCTACGAGCAGTACTTC. Translation gives CATQRDSVYEQYF.

The table lists this clonotype with many counts. The chain carries TRBV7-6 and TRBJ2-1; possible D gene TRBD2, 6 bases. Germline-derived CDR1 and CDR2 are SGHVS and FNYEAQ. CDR3 length: 14 amino acids. The V and J ends lost 4 bases and 7 bases respectively, with 14 bases between them. The CDR3 spells CASSSTGVGNEQFF. The CDR3, as DNA: TGTGCCAGCAGCTCAACGGGAGTTGGGAATGAGCAGTTCTTC.

This clonotype was picked up many times. This chain joins TRBV7-2 and TRBJ2-1; 9 bases align to TRBD2. Germline V gives CDR1 SGHTA, CDR2 FQGNSA. The CDR3 is 16 residues long. The V and J ends lost 0 bases and 4 bases, in that order; junction bases with no gene match: 4. CDR3 nucleotides: TGTGCCAGCAGCTTAGCGGGCGGGAGGGATTACAATGAGCAGTTCTTC. It translates to CASSLAGGRDYNEQFF.

This clonotype has a count of ten or more. The chain has TRBV11-2 and TRBJ1-1; D unclear. The CDR3 has 13 residues. The V end lost 6 bases, the J end lost 0 bases, and 8 bases lay between the germline ends. The germline gives CDR1 SGHAT, CDR2 FQNNGV. Written as DNA, the CDR3 is TGTGCCAGCAGGCGATCAATGAACACTGAAGCTTTCTTT. Amino acid sequence: CASRRSMNTEAFF.

In this sample, this clonotype turned up many times. The V and J genes are TRBV4-3 and TRBJ2-7, with D unclear. The CDR3 is made up of 13 amino acids. V was cut by 1 base and J by 6 bases, with 10 bases left in between. Germline lookup yields CDR1 LGHNA and CDR2 YSLEER. The CDR3 DNA follows: TGCGCCAGCAGCCAAGGCCCTAGTCTCGAGCAGTACTTC. Protein: CASSQGPSLEQYF.

This clonotype occurred a few times. V is TRBV21-1 and J is TRBJ2-7; TRBD1, the table's D call, was not compared with the DNA. TRBV21-1 is recorded as a pseudogene. CDR3 length equals 16 residues. This CDR3 is CASSKIPGQASYEQYF. CDR3 coding DNA: TGTGCCAGCAGCAAAATCCCGGGACAGGCCTCCTACGAGCAGTACTTC.

The CDR3 DNA follows: TGTGCCAGCAGCTCCGGGGGGGCCCCAGATACGCAGTATTTT. Its translation: CASSSGGAPDTQYF. This rearrangement joins TRBV7-3 to TRBJ2-3, with TRBD2 identical over 8 bases. V shed 4 bases, J shed 4 bases, and the junction held 4 bases outside the gene matches. The CDR3 sequence is 14 residues long. CDR1 is SGHTA and CDR2 is FQGTGA in the germline V gene.

This clonotype was counted many times. The V and J genes are TRBV2 and TRBJ2-1; D perhaps matches TRBD2 (5 bases). CDR1 and CDR2 from the germline V gene are SNHLY and FYNNEI. Trimming stripped 6 bases from V and 1 base from J, with 10 bases between. This CDR3 region has 14 residues. This CDR3 reads CASSLLVSYNEQFF. CDR3 coding DNA: TGTGCCAGCAGCTTACTAGTTTCCTACAATGAGCAGTTCTTC.

This clonotype was counted at least ten times. This chain joins TRBV7-4 and TRBJ2-7; D might be TRBD2 (5 bases). The V gene lost 3 bases and the J gene lost 2 bases, with 20 bases spanning the gap. Germline CDR1 reads SGHVT; CDR2 reads SQSDAQ. This CDR3 contains 17 residues. CDR3 sequence (DNA): TGTGCCAGCAGCTTTTACCCATCCGGGAAAAGGGCCTACGAGCAGTACTTC. Translation: CASSFYPSGKRAYEQYF. Full variable domain (outside the CDR3, taken from reference TRBV7-4 and TRBJ2-7): GAGVSQSPRYKVAKRGRDVALRCDSISGHVTLYWYRQTLGQGSEVLTYSQSDAQRDKSGRPSGRFSAERPERSVSTLKIQRTEQGDSAVYLCASSFYPSGKRAYEQYFGPGTRLTVT.

V usage is TRBV20-1 and J usage is TRBJ2-4; a possible D gene is TRBD1 (6 bases). V dropped 3 bases and J dropped 12 bases, with 15 bases sitting between them. The germline V gene encodes CDR1 DFQATT and CDR2 SNEGSKA (reference sequence). The CDR3 is 12 residues long. The chain's CDR3 is CSASSGQGHQYF. The CDR3 DNA sequence: TGCAGTGCTAGTTCAGGGCAGGGGCATCAGTACTTC.

This clonotype was counted ten times or more. V and J are TRBV6-5 and TRBJ2-5, with 7 bases aligning to TRBD1. Per germline, CDR1 MNHEY and CDR2 SVGAGI. V dropped 5 bases and J dropped 1; count of bases not matched to a gene: 1. The CDR3 totals 13 residues. CDR3 loop: CASSGTAQETQYF. CDR3 DNA sequence: TGTGCCAGCAGTGGGACAGCCCAAGAGACCCAGTACTTC.

The chain couples TRBV19 to TRBJ2-1; TRBD2 matches 9 bases. Looked up from germline, CDR1 is LNHDA and CDR2 is SQIVND (reference sequence). With V trimmed by 4 bases and J by 5 bases, 3 bases remained unmatched. This CDR3 region has 14 residues. The CDR3 region is CASSTGTSNNEQFF. The CDR3, as DNA: TGTGCCAGTAGTACCGGGACTAGCAACAATGAGCAGTTCTTC.

This clonotype showed up many times. The CDR3 here is CASSIGIAGNSYNEQFF. The CDR3 coding sequence is TGTGCCAGTAGTATCGGTATAGCGGGAAACTCCTACAATGAGCAGTTCTTC. The rearrangement uses TRBV19 and TRBJ2-1, with 8 positions matching TRBD2. V lost 3 bases, J lost 0 bases, and 7 bases stayed unmatched. CDR3 size: 17 residues. The germline V gene encodes CDR1 LNHDA and CDR2 SQIVND (reference sequence).

Many counts were recorded for this clonotype. The rearrangement uses TRBV7-9 and TRBJ2-2; D is unclear. Per the germline V gene, CDR1 is SEHNR and CDR2 is FQNEAQ (reference sequence). V gave up 7 bases and J gave up 1 base, with 4 bases separating them. CDR3 length: 12 amino acids. The CDR3 loop reads CASTENTGELFF. For the CDR3, the DNA is TGTGCCAGCACCGAGAACACCGGGGAGCTGTTTTTT.

The chain joins TRBV11-2 to TRBJ2-5; 8 nucleotides align to TRBD1. V lost 4 bases and J lost 4; bases outside the gene matches: 2. Germline V gives CDR1 SGHAT, CDR2 FQNNGV. CDR3 size: 13 residues. The CDR3, as DNA: TGTGCCAGCAGCTGGACAGGGTCAGAGACCCAGTACTTC. It is translated as CASSWTGSETQYF.

This clonotype has a count of ten or more. The rearrangement joins TRBV9 to TRBJ2-3, with TRBD2 matching over 9 bases. CDR1 and CDR2 (germline): SGDLS, YYNGEE. The CDR3 runs to 15 residues. The J segment lost 2 bases and the V segment lost 4 bases, leaving 5 bases of the junction unmatched. In nucleotides, the CDR3 is TGTGCCAGCAGCTTTAGCGGGGGCCTCACAGATACGCAGTATTTT. It is translated as CASSFSGGLTDTQYF.

This clonotype came up many times. V usage is TRBV5-1 and J usage is TRBJ2-5; 8 bases map to TRBD2. Germline trimming cut 0 bases from V and 5 bases from J; bases unmatched to any gene: 3. Germline CDR1 is SGHRS and CDR2 is YFSETQ. The CDR3 has 14 amino acids. In DNA, the CDR3 is TGCGCCAGCAGCTTGGGACAGCGGGAGGAGACCCAGTACTTC. Its translation: CASSLGQREETQYF.

This clonotype was counted between two and nine times. The chain combines TRBV25-1 with TRBJ2-5, with D unresolved. V was trimmed by 2 bases and J by 6 bases, leaving 7 bases between them. Germline V lookup: CDR1 MGHDK, CDR2 SYGVNS. CDR3 length: 12 residues. The chain's CDR3 is CASSEKLQTQYF. The CDR3, as DNA: TGTGCCAGCAGTGAAAAGCTACAGACCCAGTACTTC.